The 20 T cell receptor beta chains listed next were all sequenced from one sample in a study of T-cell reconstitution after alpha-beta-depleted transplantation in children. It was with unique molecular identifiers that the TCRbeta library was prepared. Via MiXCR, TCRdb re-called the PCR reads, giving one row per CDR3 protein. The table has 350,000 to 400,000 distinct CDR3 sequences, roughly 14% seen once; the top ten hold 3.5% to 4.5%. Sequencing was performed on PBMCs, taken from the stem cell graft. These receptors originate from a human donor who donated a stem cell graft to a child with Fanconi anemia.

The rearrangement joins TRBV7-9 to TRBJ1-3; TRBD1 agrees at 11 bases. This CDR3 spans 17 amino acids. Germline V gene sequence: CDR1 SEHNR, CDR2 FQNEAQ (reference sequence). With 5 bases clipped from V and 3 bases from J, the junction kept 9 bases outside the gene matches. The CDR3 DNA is TGTGCCAGCAGCACTTTACCGGGACAGGGGGGTGGAAACACCATATATTTT. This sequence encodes CASSTLPGQGGGNTIYF.

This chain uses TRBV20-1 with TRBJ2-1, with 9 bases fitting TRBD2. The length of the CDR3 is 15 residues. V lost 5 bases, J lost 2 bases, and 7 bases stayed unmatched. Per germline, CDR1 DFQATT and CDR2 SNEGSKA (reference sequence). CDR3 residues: CSAFTPSGTYNEQFF. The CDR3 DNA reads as TGCAGTGCTTTTACTCCTAGCGGGACCTACAATGAGCAGTTCTTC.

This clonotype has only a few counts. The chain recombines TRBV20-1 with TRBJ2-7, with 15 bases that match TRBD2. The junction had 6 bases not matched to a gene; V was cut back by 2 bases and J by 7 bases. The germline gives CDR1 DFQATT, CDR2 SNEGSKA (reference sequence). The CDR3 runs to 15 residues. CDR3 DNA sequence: TGCAGTGCTAGACCGGGGACTAGCGGGGGGAGGGAGCAGTACTTC. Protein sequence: CSARPGTSGGREQYF.

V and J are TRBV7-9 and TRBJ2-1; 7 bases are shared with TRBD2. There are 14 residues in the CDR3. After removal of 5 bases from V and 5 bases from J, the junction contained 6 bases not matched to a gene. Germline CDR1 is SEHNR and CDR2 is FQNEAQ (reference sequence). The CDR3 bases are TGTGCCAGCAGCCCTCGGGGGGAGGACAATGAGCAGTTCTTC. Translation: CASSPRGEDNEQFF. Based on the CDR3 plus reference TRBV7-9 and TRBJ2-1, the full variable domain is DTGVSQNPRHKITKRGQNVTFRCDPISEHNRLYWYRQTLGQGPEFLTYFQNEAQLEKSRLLSDRFSAERPKGSFSTLEIQRTEQGDSAMYLCASSPRGEDNEQFFGPGTRLTVL.

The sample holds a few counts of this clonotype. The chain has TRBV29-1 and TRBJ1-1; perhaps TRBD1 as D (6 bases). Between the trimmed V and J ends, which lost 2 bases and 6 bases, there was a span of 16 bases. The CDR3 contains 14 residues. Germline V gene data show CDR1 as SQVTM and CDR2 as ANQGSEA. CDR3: CSVETGSWGAEAFF. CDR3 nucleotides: TGCAGCGTTGAAACAGGGAGTTGGGGCGCTGAAGCTTTCTTT.

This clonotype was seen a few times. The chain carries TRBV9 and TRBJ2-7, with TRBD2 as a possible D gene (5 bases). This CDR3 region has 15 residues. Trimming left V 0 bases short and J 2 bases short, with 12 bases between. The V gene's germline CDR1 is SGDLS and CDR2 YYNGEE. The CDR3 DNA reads TGTGCCAGCAGCGTAGCGGGGTCTGGTCCCTACGAGCAGTACTTC. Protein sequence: CASSVAGSGPYEQYF.

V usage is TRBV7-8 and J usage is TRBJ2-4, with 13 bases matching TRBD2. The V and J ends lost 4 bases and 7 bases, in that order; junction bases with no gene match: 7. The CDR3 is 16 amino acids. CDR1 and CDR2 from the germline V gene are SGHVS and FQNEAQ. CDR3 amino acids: CASSSRTSGGSNIQYF. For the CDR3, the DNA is TGTGCCAGCAGCTCTCGGACTAGCGGGGGATCGAACATTCAGTACTTC.

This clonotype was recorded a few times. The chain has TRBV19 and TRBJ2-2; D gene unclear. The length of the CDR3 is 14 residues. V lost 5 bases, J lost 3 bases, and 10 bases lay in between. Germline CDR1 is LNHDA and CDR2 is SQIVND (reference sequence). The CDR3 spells CASSFRAYTGELFF. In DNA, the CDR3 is TGTGCCAGTAGTTTCCGGGCCTACACCGGGGAGCTGTTTTTT.

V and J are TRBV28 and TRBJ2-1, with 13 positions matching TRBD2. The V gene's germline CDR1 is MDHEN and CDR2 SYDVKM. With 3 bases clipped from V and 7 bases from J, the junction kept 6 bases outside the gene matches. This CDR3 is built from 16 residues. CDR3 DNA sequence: TGTGCCAGCAGTTTGCGCCGGACTAGCGGGAGAAATGAGCAGTTCTTC. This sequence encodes CASSLRRTSGRNEQFF. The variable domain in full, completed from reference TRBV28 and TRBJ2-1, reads DVKVTQSSRYLVKRTGEKVFLECVQDMDHENMFWYRQDPGLGLRLIYFSYDVKMKEKGDIPEGYSVSREKKERFSLILESASTNQTSMYLCASSLRRTSGRNEQFFGPGTRLTVL.

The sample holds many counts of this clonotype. In DNA form, the CDR3 reads TGCAGTGCTAGTCCCAGGGGAGGGGAGCAGTTCTTC. This translates into CSASPRGGEQFF. The chain uses TRBV20-1 and TRBJ2-1; D may be TRBD2 (7 bases). Germline CDR1 and CDR2: DFQATT and SNEGSKA (reference sequence). The CDR3 spans 12 residues. The V end was cut by 3 bases, the J end by 10 bases, with 13 bases between.

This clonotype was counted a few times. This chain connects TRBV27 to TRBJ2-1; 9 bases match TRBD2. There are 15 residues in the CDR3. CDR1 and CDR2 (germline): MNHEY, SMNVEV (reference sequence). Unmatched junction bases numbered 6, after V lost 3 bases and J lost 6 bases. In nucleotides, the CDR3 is TGTGCCAGCAGTTTGGGGACTAGCAAAATCAATGAGCAGTTCTTC. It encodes CASSLGTSKINEQFF.

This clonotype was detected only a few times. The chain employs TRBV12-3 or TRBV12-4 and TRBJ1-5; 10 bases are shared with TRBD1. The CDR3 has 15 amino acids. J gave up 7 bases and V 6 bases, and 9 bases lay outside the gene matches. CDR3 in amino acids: CASSPWTGGAQPQHF. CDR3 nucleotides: TGTGCCAGCAGCCCGTGGACAGGGGGGGCACAGCCCCAGCATTTT.

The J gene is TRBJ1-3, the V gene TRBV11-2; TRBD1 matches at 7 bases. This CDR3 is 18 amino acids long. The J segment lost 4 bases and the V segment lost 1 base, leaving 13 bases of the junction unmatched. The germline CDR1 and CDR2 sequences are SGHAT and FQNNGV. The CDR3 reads CASSLVPLTGSFGNTIYF. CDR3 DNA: TGTGCCAGCAGCTTAGTCCCTTTGACAGGGAGCTTCGGAAACACCATATATTTT.

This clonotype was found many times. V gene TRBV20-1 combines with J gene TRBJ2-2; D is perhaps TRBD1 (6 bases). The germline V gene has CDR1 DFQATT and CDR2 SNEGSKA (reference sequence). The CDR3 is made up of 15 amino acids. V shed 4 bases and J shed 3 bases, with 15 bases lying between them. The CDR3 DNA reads TGCAGTGCTAACCCCAAACAGGGATACACCGGGGAGCTGTTTTTT. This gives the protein CSANPKQGYTGELFF.

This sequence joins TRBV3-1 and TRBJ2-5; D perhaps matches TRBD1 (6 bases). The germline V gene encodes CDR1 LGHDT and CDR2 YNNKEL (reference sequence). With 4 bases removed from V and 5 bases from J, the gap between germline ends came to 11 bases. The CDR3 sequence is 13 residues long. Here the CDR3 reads CASSPTGSETQYF. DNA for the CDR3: TGTGCCAGCAGCCCAACAGGGTCGGAGACCCAGTACTTC.

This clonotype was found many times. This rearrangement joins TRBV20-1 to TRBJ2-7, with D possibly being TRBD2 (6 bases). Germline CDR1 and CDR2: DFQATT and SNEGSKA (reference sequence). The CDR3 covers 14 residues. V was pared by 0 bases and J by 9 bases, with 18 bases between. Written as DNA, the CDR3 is TGCAGTGCTAGAGATCCTAAGGACGGGGGAGTGCAGTACGTC. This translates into CSARDPKDGGVQYV.

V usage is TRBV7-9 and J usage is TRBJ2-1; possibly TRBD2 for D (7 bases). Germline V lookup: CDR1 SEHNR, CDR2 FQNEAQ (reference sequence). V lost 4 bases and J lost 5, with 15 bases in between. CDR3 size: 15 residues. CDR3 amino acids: CASSSEGGGHNEQFF. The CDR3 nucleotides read TGTGCCAGCAGCTCTGAGGGGGGGGGCCACAATGAGCAGTTCTTC.

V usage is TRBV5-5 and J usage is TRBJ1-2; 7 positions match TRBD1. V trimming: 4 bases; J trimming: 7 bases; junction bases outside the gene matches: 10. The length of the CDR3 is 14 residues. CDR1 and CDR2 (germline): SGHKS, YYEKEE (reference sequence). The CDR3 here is CASSLYDRASGYTF. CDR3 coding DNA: TGTGCCAGCAGCCTCTACGACAGGGCGAGTGGCTACACCTTC. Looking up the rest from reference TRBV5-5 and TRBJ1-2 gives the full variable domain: DAGVTQSPTHLIKTRGQQVTLRCSPISGHKSVSWYQQVLGQGPQFIFQYYEKEERGRGNFPDRFSARQFPNYSSELNVNALLLGDSALYLCASSLYDRASGYTFGSGTRLTVV.

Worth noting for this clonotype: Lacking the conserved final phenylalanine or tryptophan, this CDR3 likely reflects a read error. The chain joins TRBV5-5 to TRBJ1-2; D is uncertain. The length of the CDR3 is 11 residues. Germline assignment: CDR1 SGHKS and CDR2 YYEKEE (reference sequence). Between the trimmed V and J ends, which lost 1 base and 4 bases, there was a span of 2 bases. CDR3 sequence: CASSLTYGYTC. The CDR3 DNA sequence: TGTGCCAGCAGCTTGACCTATGGCTACACCTGC.

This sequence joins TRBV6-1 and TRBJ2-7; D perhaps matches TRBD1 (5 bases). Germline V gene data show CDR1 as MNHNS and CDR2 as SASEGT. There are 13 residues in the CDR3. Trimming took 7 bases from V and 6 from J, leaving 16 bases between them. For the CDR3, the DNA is TGTGCCAGCAAGTCCAGGGCCTTTGGCGAGCAGTACGTC. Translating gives CASKSRAFGEQYV.